These T cell receptor beta chains were read from a single sample in a study of blood T cell repertoires in COVID-19. Sequencing used immunoSEQ multiplex PCR; TCRdb keeps in-frame clones, though not all of them. Of around 480,000 clones listed, around 87% are singletons. The sample consisted of PBMCs or T cells enriched from blood (not recorded which). Receptors were obtained from a woman aged 18-35 years who had recovered from COVID-19. CDR3s include the opening cysteine and the closing phenylalanine or tryptophan.

TRBV18,CASSPNSLSSYNSPLHF
TRBV21-1,CASSRGGSDQPQHF
TRBV6-1,CASSDLMGGANYGYTF
TRBV30,CAWMRGRVINEQFF
TRBV3-1/TRBV3-2,CASSQGGTGGKDYGYTF
TRBV10-3,CAIRDRGGNGGSSGANVLTF
TRBV3-1/TRBV3-2,CASTTGLAGSLQETQYF
TRBV16,CASSQSGQGLYGYTF
TRBV2,CASKLEMGKDIQYF
TRBV24-1,CATSDLRAEAFF
TRBV7-9,CASTDRTGQISPLHF
TRBV7-2,CASSLVGTGGPGNTIYF